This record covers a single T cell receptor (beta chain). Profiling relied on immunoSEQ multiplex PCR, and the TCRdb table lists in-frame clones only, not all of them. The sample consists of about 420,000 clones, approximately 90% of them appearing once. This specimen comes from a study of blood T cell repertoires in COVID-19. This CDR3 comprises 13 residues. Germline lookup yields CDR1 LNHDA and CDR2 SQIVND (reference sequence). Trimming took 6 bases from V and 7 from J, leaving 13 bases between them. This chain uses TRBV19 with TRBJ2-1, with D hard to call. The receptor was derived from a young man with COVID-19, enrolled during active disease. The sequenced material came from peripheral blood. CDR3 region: CASRYNLGNEQFF. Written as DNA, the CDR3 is TGTGCCAGTAGGTACAACCTCGGGAATGAGCAGTTCTTC.